The TCR beta chain described here comes from a study of OX40 agonist ivuxolimab in advanced cancers. The overall study: Subjects had a mean age of about 65 years, with a range of 23 to 79; approximately 83% were male. Study findings and constraints: Mean expanded clone counts were higher in CD8+ than CD4+ T cells.

TCRdb keeps only in-frame clones here, not all; method: immunoSEQ multiplex PCR. The repertoire holds around 66,000 clones, with approximately 84% as singletons. In its sample, this clone was seen once. Its antigen remains unknown. Source: CD4+ or CD8+ T cells sorted from blood, taken in a trial of the OX40 agonist ivuxolimab. The receptor comes from an adult with an advanced solid tumor such as melanoma, head and neck, liver or kidney cancer.

The CDR3 reads CASSTHGGTYNEQFF. CDR3 coding DNA: TGTGCCAGCAGCACTCACGGTGGGACCTACAATGAGCAGTTCTTC. The chain links TRBV9 to TRBJ2-1; D gene ambiguous. V was pared by 4 bases and J by 2 bases, with 13 bases between. Germline V gene data show CDR1 as SGDLS and CDR2 as YYNGEE. The CDR3 has 15 residues.